What follows are 31 T cell receptor beta chains derived from one specimen sequenced in a study of control samples from healthy donors and cancer patients. This table comes from immunoSEQ multiplex PCR, and its TCRdb copy is limited to in-frame clones, with some not included. The sample carries around 250,000 clones, roughly 82% recorded once. The source material was PBMCs. The receptors were gathered from an older woman with lung cancer.

The J gene is TRBJ2-7, the V gene TRBV24-1; D is unresolved. This CDR3 spans 13 amino acids. The V end lost 2 bases, the J end lost 3 bases, and 7 bases lay between the germline ends. The germline V gene encodes CDR1 KGHDR and CDR2 SFDVKD. In DNA, the CDR3 is TGTGCCACCAGTGATTCCCATCACTACGAGCAGTACTTC. As protein: CATSDSHHYEQYF.

This chain uses TRBV2 with TRBJ2-5, with TRBD1 matching 9 bases. CDR1 and CDR2 from the germline V gene are SNHLY and FYNNEI. Unmatched junction bases numbered 7, after V lost 3 bases and J lost 8 bases. The CDR3 covers 14 residues. The CDR3: CASSDPRDRATQYF. CDR3 bases: TGTGCCAGCAGTGACCCCCGGGACAGGGCTACCCAGTACTTC.

V gene TRBV5-1 combines with J gene TRBJ2-3; tentatively, D is TRBD1 (6 bases). The V gene's germline CDR1 is SGHRS and CDR2 YFSETQ. The V end lost 4 bases, the J end lost 0 bases, and 12 bases lay between the germline ends. This CDR3 contains 15 residues. CDR3 amino acids: CASSRLGQSTDTQYF. The CDR3 nucleotides are TGCGCCAGCAGCCGTCTCGGACAGAGCACAGATACGCAGTATTTT. The full variable domain, with the rest looked up from reference TRBV5-1 and TRBJ2-3, is KAGVTQTPRYLIKTRGQQVTLSCSPISGHRSVSWYQQTPGQGLQFLFEYFSETQRNKGNFPGRFSGRQFSNSRSEMNVSTLELGDSALYLCASSRLGQSTDTQYFGPGTRLTVL.

Remarks on this clone: Sequence at one end of the junction differs from germline and may be a read error. As DNA, the CDR3 is TGTGCCAGCAGCGTATTCCCAACAGGGGACCAAGGGACCCAGTACTTC. Amino acid sequence: CASSVFPTGDQGTQYF. The rearrangement uses TRBV9 and TRBJ2-5, with 7 bases aligning to TRBD1. The CDR3 runs to 16 residues. CDR1 and CDR2 from the germline V gene are SGDLS and YYNGEE.

The V gene is TRBV27, the J gene TRBJ1-4; D may be TRBD1 (5 bases). CDR1 is MNHEY, CDR2 SMNVEV, per germline (reference sequence). CDR3 size: 13 residues. V lost 7 bases to trimming and J lost 0 bases, with 6 bases between them. The CDR3 DNA reads TGTGCCAGCAAGGGGACAACTAATGAAAAACTGTTTTTT. Amino acids: CASKGTTNEKLFF.

This clone was observed once. The V call is TRBV13, the J call TRBJ2-5, with TRBD2 matching over 15 bases. CDR3 length: 15 residues. Germline-derived CDR1 and CDR2 are PRHDT and FYEKMQ (reference sequence). V shed 3 bases, J shed 5 bases, and the junction held 1 base outside the gene matches. The chain's CDR3 is CASSLGLAGGETQYF. The CDR3 DNA is TGTGCCAGCAGCTTGGGACTAGCGGGAGGTGAGACCCAGTACTTC.

The rearrangement links TRBV11-2 to TRBJ1-4; a weak D match, TRBD1 (5 bases). The V gene's germline CDR1 is SGHAT and CDR2 FQNNGV. Trimming took off 11 bases at V and 5 bases at J, with 15 bases between the two ends. This CDR3 is 13 amino acids long. CDR3 sequence (DNA): TGTGCCCCAGACGGGGGGGGAAATGAAAAACTGTTTTTT. The encoded protein is CAPDGGGNEKLFF.

The chain combines TRBV3-1 (or the pseudogene TRBV3-2) with TRBJ1-2; 9 nucleotides line up with TRBD1. CDR3 size: 14 residues. Germline CDR1 and CDR2: LGHDT and YNNKEL (reference sequence). V was pared by 2 bases and J by 7 bases, with 5 bases of the junction left unmatched. This CDR3 reads CASSQRGQGSGYTF. In DNA form, the CDR3 reads TGTGCCAGCAGCCAAAGAGGACAGGGGTCTGGCTACACCTTC.

The chain carries TRBV18 and TRBJ2-7; D perhaps matches TRBD1 (6 bases). This CDR3 region has 14 residues. V was shortened by 2 bases and J by 5 bases, with 13 bases between the two germline ends. Germline CDR1 reads KGHSH; CDR2 reads LQKENI. The CDR3 loop reads CASSPGGVGDEQYF. CDR3 nucleotide sequence: TGTGCCAGCTCACCAGGGGGCGTTGGGGACGAGCAGTACTTC.

Written as DNA, the CDR3 is TGTGCCAGCGGTCCCGCGACAGGGGGTATGTTTGGCTACACCTTC. Translation: CASGPATGGMFGYTF. This chain connects TRBV27 to TRBJ1-2, with 9 positions matching TRBD1. The length of the CDR3 is 15 residues. V was clipped by 8 bases and J by 7 bases; unmatched bases: 14. CDR1 is MNHEY and CDR2 is SMNVEV in the germline V gene (reference sequence).

The V and J genes are TRBV11-2 and TRBJ1-5; D unclear. Trimming shortened V by 1 base and J by 7 bases, and 11 bases separated the two germline ends. This CDR3 is built from 14 residues. CDR1 and CDR2 from the germline V gene are SGHAT and FQNNGV. The CDR3 region has the DNA TGTGCCAGCAGCTTAGGAACGACGGGACAGCCCCAGCATTTT. This translates into CASSLGTTGQPQHF. The variable domain in full, completed from reference TRBV11-2 and TRBJ1-5, reads EAGVAQSPRYKIIEKRQSVAFWCNPISGHATLYWYQQILGQGPKLLIQFQNNGVVDDSQLPKDRFSAERLKGVDSTLKIQPAKLEDSAVYLCASSLGTTGQPQHFGDGTRLSIL.

This chain connects TRBV2 to TRBJ2-1, with a weak D call TRBD1 (7 bases). V gave up 2 bases and J gave up 2 bases, with 10 bases separating them. CDR1 and CDR2 from the germline V gene are SNHLY and FYNNEI. CDR3 size: 15 residues. The CDR3 reads CASSEQGGAYNEQFF. CDR3 bases: TGTGCCAGCAGTGAACAGGGGGGAGCCTACAATGAGCAGTTCTTC.

This chain uses TRBV5-6 with TRBJ1-3; D gene ambiguous. The CDR3 spans 13 residues. V shed 0 bases and J shed 6 bases, with 7 bases lying between them. In germline, CDR1 is SGHDT, CDR2 YYEEEE. CDR3 loop: CASSLGRLNTIYF. CDR3 coding DNA: TGTGCCAGCAGCTTGGGACGGTTAAACACCATATATTTT.

This sequence joins TRBV29-1 and TRBJ1-4; 9 positions match TRBD1. CDR3 length: 12 amino acids. Per the germline V gene, CDR1 is SQVTM and CDR2 is ANQGSEA. V gave up 7 bases and J gave up 4 bases; unmatched junction bases: 1. CDR3 amino acids: CSATGGNEKLFF. DNA for the CDR3: TGCAGCGCGACAGGGGGTAATGAAAAACTGTTTTTT.

The chain is built from TRBV19 and TRBJ1-1; D is uncertain. The germline V gene has CDR1 LNHDA and CDR2 SQIVND (reference sequence). This CDR3 has 14 residues. V was clipped by 5 bases and J by 1 base, with 11 bases between them. Here the CDR3 DNA reads TGTGCCAGTAGTCTTGTGACAAAGAACACTGAAGCTTTCTTT. Amino acid sequence: CASSLVTKNTEAFF.

This clone was seen more than once but under ten times. The V call is TRBV2, the J call TRBJ1-4, with D possibly TRBD1 on 5 matching bases. The CDR3 runs 14 residues. Trimming took off 1 base at V and 12 bases at J, with 15 bases between the two ends. Looked up from germline, CDR1 is SNHLY and CDR2 is FYNNEI. The DNA for the CDR3 is TGTGCCAGCAGTGAAGTTTTCGGGGGATGGGAACTGTTTTTT. Translated: CASSEVFGGWELFF.

V usage is TRBV15 and J usage is TRBJ1-4; D is unclear. CDR3 length equals 14 residues. Germline CDR1 LNHNV, CDR2 YYDKDF (reference sequence). V lost 5 bases, J lost 8 bases, and 15 bases lay in between. CDR3 sequence (DNA): TGTGCCACCAGCCGTGATGGGGTAGCCGAAAAACTGTTTTTT. As protein: CATSRDGVAEKLFF.

The chain uses TRBV5-5 and TRBJ1-4; no clear D gene. V dropped 0 bases and J dropped 2 bases, with 8 bases sitting between them. Germline-derived CDR1 and CDR2 are SGHKS and YYEKEE (reference sequence). The CDR3 sequence is 15 residues long. In DNA, the CDR3 is TGTGCCAGCAGCTTGGTCCCGGCCACTAATGAAAAACTGTTTTTT. Protein product: CASSLVPATNEKLFF.

CDR3 protein: CASTWAMNTEAFF. CDR3 DNA: TGTGCCAGCACCTGGGCCATGAACACTGAAGCTTTCTTT. V usage is TRBV13 and J usage is TRBJ1-1; D unresolved. The V end lost 7 bases, the J end lost 0 bases, and 9 bases lay between the germline ends. Germline V lookup: CDR1 PRHDT, CDR2 FYEKMQ (reference sequence). The CDR3 is 13 residues long. The entire variable domain, with the rest obtained from reference TRBV13 and TRBJ1-1, is as follows: AAGVIQSPRHLIKEKRETATLKCYPIPRHDTVYWYQQGPGQDPQFLISFYEKMQSDKGSIPDRFSAQQFSDYHSELNMSSLELGDSALYFCASTWAMNTEAFFGQGTRLTVV.

The rearrangement uses TRBV4-2 and TRBJ2-7, with TRBD2 matching 8 bases. This CDR3 has 16 amino acids. Looked up from germline, CDR1 is LGHNA and CDR2 is YNFKEQ. J gave up 1 base and V 4 bases, and 9 bases lay outside the gene matches. CDR3: CASSRGGSGGSYEQYF. CDR3 nucleotides: TGTGCCAGCAGCCGGGGCGGGAGCGGGGGATCCTACGAGCAGTACTTC.

This clone was seen a handful of times. This chain uses TRBV4-1 with TRBJ2-3; the D is unclear. The V gene's germline CDR1 is MGHRA and CDR2 YSYEKL. CDR3 size: 16 residues. V was clipped by 1 base and J by 1 base, with 12 bases between them. The CDR3 bases are TGCGCCAGCAGCCAAGTAGGAACTACCCGCACAGATACGCAGTATTTT. The encoded protein is CASSQVGTTRTDTQYF.

The gene calls are TRBV28 and TRBJ1-5; D remains unclear. Germline loops: CDR1 MDHEN, CDR2 SYDVKM. The CDR3 covers 13 residues. Trimming removed 1 base at V and 5 bases at J, with 6 bases between. CDR3 residues: CASSLLTDQPQHF. As DNA, the CDR3 is TGTGCCAGCAGTTTATTGACCGATCAGCCCCAGCATTTT.

V gene TRBV19 combines with J gene TRBJ1-1; 10 nucleotides agree with TRBD1. CDR3 length equals 15 residues. Germline V gene lookup returns CDR1 LNHDA and CDR2 SQIVND (reference sequence). J lost 2 bases, V lost 2 bases, and 2 bases had no gene match. CDR3 in amino acids: CASSIKTGGNTEAFF. Here the CDR3 DNA reads TGTGCCAGTAGTATAAAGACAGGGGGCAACACTGAAGCTTTCTTT.

Concerning this clone: The same CDR3 can be traced to other DNA sequences in this sample. The chain employs TRBV12-3 or TRBV12-4 and TRBJ1-2; no definite D call. This CDR3 has 12 amino acids. The V end lost 5 bases, the J end lost 4 bases, and 8 bases lay between the germline ends. CDR3 loop: CASSDRGYGYTF. CDR3 in DNA: TGTGCCAGCAGTGACCGGGGCTATGGCTACACCTTC.

The sample holds a few counts of this clone. The chain links TRBV15 to TRBJ2-7; tentatively, D is TRBD2 (6 bases). This CDR3 is 15 amino acids long. The germline gives CDR1 LNHNV, CDR2 YYDKDF (reference sequence). The V end was cut by 5 bases, the J end by 0 bases, with 14 bases between. The CDR3 region has the DNA TGTGCCACCAGCCGCGAGCGGGTCTACTCCTACGAGCAGTACTTC. Translated, it gives CATSRERVYSYEQYF.

This sequence joins TRBV30 and TRBJ2-3; D is unresolved. CDR1 and CDR2 (germline): GTSNPN, SVGIG (reference sequence). This CDR3 spans 11 amino acids. The V end was cut by 0 bases, the J end by 5 bases, with 3 bases between. This CDR3 reads CAWSVLDTQYF. The DNA of the CDR3 is TGTGCCTGGAGTGTACTAGATACGCAGTATTTT.

V gene TRBV19 combines with J gene TRBJ2-1; TRBD2 aligns across 14 bases. Germline V lookup: CDR1 LNHDA, CDR2 SQIVND (reference sequence). The junction had 8 bases not matched to a gene; V was cut back by 7 bases and J by 0 bases. CDR3 length: 18 amino acids. CDR3 in amino acids: CASTPGTSGSVSYNEQFF. The CDR3 DNA reads TGTGCCAGTACCCCCGGGACTAGCGGGAGTGTCTCCTACAATGAGCAGTTCTTC.

The J gene is TRBJ2-7, the V gene TRBV5-6; D is possibly TRBD2 (6 bases). The germline V gene encodes CDR1 SGHDT and CDR2 YYEEEE. Trimming took 3 bases from V and 6 from J, leaving 16 bases between them. The CDR3 is 14 amino acids. CDR3 protein: CASSSIGVSGEQYF. The CDR3, as DNA: TGTGCCAGCAGCTCCATAGGAGTTAGCGGCGAGCAGTACTTC.

CDR3 region: CASRGGANVLTF. Here the CDR3 DNA reads TGTGCCAGCAGGGGAGGGGCCAACGTCCTGACTTTC. The chain is built from TRBV28 and TRBJ2-6, with D unresolved. This CDR3 has 12 residues. V shed 6 bases and J shed 4 bases, with 4 bases lying between them. CDR1 and CDR2 from the germline V gene are MDHEN and SYDVKM.

This clone was observed at least ten times. The same CDR3 also results from other DNA sequences found in this sample. V usage is TRBV9 and J usage is TRBJ1-1; TRBD1 is a possible D gene (5 bases). This CDR3 is 15 amino acids long. Germline CDR1 SGDLS, CDR2 YYNGEE. The germline V and J ends were trimmed by 0 bases and 1 base, with 10 bases remaining between them. CDR3 DNA sequence: TGTGCCAGCAGCGTAGAGGGGAGACCGAACACTGAAGCTTTCTTT. Its translation: CASSVEGRPNTEAFF.

The chain combines TRBV5-1 with TRBJ2-2; D unresolved. The CDR3 sequence is 15 residues long. Germline CDR1 and CDR2: SGHRS and YFSETQ. The V gene lost 0 bases and the J gene lost 2 bases, with 8 bases spanning the gap. The CDR3 nucleotides are TGCGCCAGCAGCTTGGCGTCAGTTAACACCGGGGAGCTGTTTTTT. This translates into CASSLASVNTGELFF.